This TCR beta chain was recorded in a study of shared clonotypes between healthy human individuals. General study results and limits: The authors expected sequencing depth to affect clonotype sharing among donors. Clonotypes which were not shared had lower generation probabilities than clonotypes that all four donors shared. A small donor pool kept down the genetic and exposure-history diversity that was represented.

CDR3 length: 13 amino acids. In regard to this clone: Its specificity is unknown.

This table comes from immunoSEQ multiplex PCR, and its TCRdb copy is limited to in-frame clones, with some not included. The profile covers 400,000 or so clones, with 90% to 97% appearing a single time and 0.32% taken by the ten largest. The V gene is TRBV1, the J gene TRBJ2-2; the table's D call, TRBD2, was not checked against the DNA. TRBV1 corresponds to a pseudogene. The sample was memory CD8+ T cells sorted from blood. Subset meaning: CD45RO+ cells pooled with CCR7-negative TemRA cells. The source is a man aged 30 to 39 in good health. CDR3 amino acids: CTSSQAGDRGAVF. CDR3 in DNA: TGCACCAGCAGCCAAGCGGGGGACCGGGGAGCTGTTTTT.